This T cell receptor (beta chain) was identified in a study of read filtering for tumor transcriptome and immune sequencing. This clonotype was seen once. A much larger clone differs by one base, so this may be a read error. From germline, CDR1 is SGHTA and CDR2 FQGNSA. The CDR3 covers 14 residues. Molecular barcoded adaptors covering alpha/delta and beta/gamma chains were used on around 400 ng RNA. One entry per CDR3 protein results from TCRdb running MiXCR on the reads. The data contain 120,000 or so distinct CDR3 sequences, over 10% of them seen just once; the ten biggest clones take up 11%. The clonotype was recovered from a donor aged 40 or older with multiple myeloma. Sequencing was done on a sample of a population of CD138-negative cells sorted from bone marrow. V and J are TRBV7-2 and TRBJ1-1, with D tentatively TRBD1 (6 bases). This chain's CDR3 is CASSTSGVNTEALF. The CDR3 DNA reads TGTGCCAGCAGCACCTCAGGGGTGAACACTGAAGCTCTCTTT. The variable domain in full, completed from reference TRBV7-2 and TRBJ1-1, reads GAGVSQSPSNKVTEKGKDVELRCDPISGHTALYWYRQSLGQGLEFLIYFQGNSAPDKSGLPSDRFSAERTGGSVSTLTIQRTQQEDSAVYLCASSTSGVNTEALFGQGTRLTVV.